The present T cell receptor (beta chain) was sequenced within a study of blood T cell repertoires in COVID-19. Study background: Some COVID-19 samples were acute and others convalescent; all came from the United States, Italy and Spain. In each case, the material was cDNA or gDNA derived from T cells, B-cell-depleted T cells, or PBMCs.

Original data processing: Amplifying reference gene primers gave estimates of nucleated cell counts. Only in-frame clones appear in the TCRdb table, and some are missing; sequencing was by immunoSEQ multiplex PCR. D and trimming were read from the DNA, whereas the V and J calls and clone size are those reported in that table. The sample includes 50,000 to 60,000 clones, around nine tenths seen only once; the top ten take under 8.5%. V lost 7 bases and J lost 5; bases outside the gene matches: 7. The CDR3 is 14 residues long. Germline CDR1 is MNHEY and CDR2 is SVGAGI. This rearrangement joins TRBV6-5 to TRBJ1-4; TRBD1 matches at 7 bases. This receptor was identified in a man aged 55 to 70 with active COVID-19. The sample comprised peripheral blood. The CDR3 nucleotides are TGTGCCAGCACCTACTCAGGGGGAAATGAAAAACTGTTTTTT. It specifies CASTYSGGNEKLFF.